This TCR beta chain was identified in a study of shared T cell receptors in the human thymus. Germline values: CDR1 LNHDA, CDR2 SQIVND (reference sequence). The J segment lost 5 bases and the V segment lost 6 bases, leaving 7 bases of the junction unmatched. The CDR3 totals 15 residues. Assay: immunoSEQ multiplex PCR; the TCRdb copy retains only in-frame clones and omits some. The sample yields roughly 700,000 clones, roughly 88% seen once. This same sample was also taken into another study, of human thymus T cells. That paper notes: The sample donors, healthy Finnish infants, were having corrective surgery for congenital heart defects. Surgeons resected thymus tissue during corrective heart surgery.

This sequence joins TRBV19 and TRBJ2-4, with 10 bases matching TRBD1. Source material: thymocytes. The TCR originated in a boy in the first two years of life with a congenital heart defect. CDR3 bases: TGTGCCAGTAGCCAGACAGGGGGCGAGGAAAACATTCAGTACTTC. Residues: CASSQTGGEENIQYF. Supplemented by reference TRBV19 and TRBJ2-4, the full variable domain reads DGGITQSPKYLFRKEGQNVTLSCEQNLNHDAMYWYRQDPGQGLRLIYYSQIVNDFQKGDIAEGYSVSREKKESFPLTVTSAQKNPTAFYLCASSQTGGEENIQYFGAGTRLSVL.